This T cell receptor (beta chain) is drawn from a study of blood T cells in healthy people across ages. The wider study: Template switching recovered approximately one barcoded beta molecule for every two T cells. Points from the study as a whole: When one million T cells were used, diversity estimates were thought to be underestimates. Long-lived and aged donors differed, with more naive CD4+ cells and higher diversity in the long-lived.

PCR was performed a second time for about 6 to 12 cycles using a sample-barcoded 5' primer and a J-beta primer mix. One entry per CDR3 protein, called by TCRdb with MiXCR from the 5' RACE reads. The sample lists fewer than 1,200,000 distinct CDR3 sequences, about 23% seen once, with less than 0.85% in the top ten. This clonotype occurred a few times. The target antigen is unknown. Trimming removed 5 bases from V and 5 bases from J, with 12 bases in between. Looked up from germline, CDR1 is SGHTA and CDR2 is FQGNSA. The CDR3 runs to 13 residues. The data were also submitted as part of a second study, on T cells of mothers and their children.

What was sequenced was blood. This TCR derives from a girl aged 2 to 10 in good health. The chain joins TRBV7-2 to TRBJ2-5, with D perhaps matching TRBD1 (6 bases). The CDR3: CASSITGQETQYF. The CDR3 DNA sequence: TGTGCCAGCAGCATTACAGGGCAGGAGACCCAGTACTTC.